This is a list of T cell receptor beta chains from one sample in a study of blood T cell repertoires in COVID-19. TCRdb's copy holds only in-frame clones and misses some; the assay was immunoSEQ multiplex PCR. This sample yields fewer than 20,000 clones, of which about 92% are seen a single time; about 4% belongs to the top ten. Material: peripheral blood. The receptors were gathered from a woman in her fifties or sixties with active COVID-19. Both conserved end residues are part of each CDR3.

V gene,CDR3 length,CDR3 protein
TRBV27,14,CASSFNRGRGGYTF
TRBV5-4,16,CASSPEGAQSTDTQYF
TRBV27,13,CASSLQRDQPQHF
TRBV19,18,CASSIGRLAGEGLNEQFF
TRBV10-2,14,CASTRDRESYEQYF
TRBV12-3/TRBV12-4,12,CASSLPSEKLFF
TRBV7-9,13,CASSLGGHQPQHF
TRBV11-2,18,CASSLGLIQGLADNEQFF
TRBV6-5,13,CASVRQGNTEAFF
TRBV24-1,13,CATSDRSNQPQHF
TRBV20-1,13,CSASVSGDDEQFF
TRBV11-2,14,CASSLAGSYNEQFF
TRBV28,12,CASSLLRRGYTF
TRBV4-2,17,CASSQDWLAGGPGTQYF
TRBV11-2,15,CASSLFRGSYNEQFF
TRBV19,16,CASSIEGTEPHNEQFF
TRBV14,13,CASSRTGSYGYTF
TRBV5-1,14,CASSLGTAGDEQYF
TRBV9,15,CASSEKGTLNTEAFF
TRBV7-9,13,CASSLDRGTEAFF
TRBV4-1,16,CASSHKQGADDNEQFF
TRBV3-1/TRBV3-2,13,CASSQDRTQPQHF
TRBV28,15,CASSPTSGRAIEQFF
TRBV21-1,17,CASSARRKGEASSEQFF
TRBV18,14,CASSPRQGAYGYTF
TRBV3-1/TRBV3-2,15,CASTRGLLNTGELFF
TRBV30,13,CACSSPPITEAFF
TRBV2,15,CASSRGLAGTGELFF
TRBV9,13,CASSPRNADTQYF
TRBV5-4,14,CASSRPGTEYGYTF
TRBV28,15,CASSLGLSSGNTIYF
TRBV7-2,16,CASSSRTSGRVYEQYF
TRBV5-5,16,CASSLVASRSQETQYF
TRBV10-2,17,CASSESTSGSGADTQYF
TRBV21-1,14,CASSKCGQNYSYTF
TRBV7-2,15,CASSLESGFVHEQFF
TRBV5-8,16,CASSMTGAQANYGYTF
TRBV2,13,CASSGTEQETQYF
TRBV4-2,16,CASSQDVGRGSYEQYF
TRBV19,14,CASSGEGAYQPQHF
TRBV27,14,CASSFGQGAEEQYF
TRBV6-6,14,CASSYPGQGTEAFF
TRBV2,12,CASSGSLNEQFF